One sample yielded the 4 T cell receptor beta chains listed below, sequenced in a study of Graves' ophthalmopathy and Graves' hyperthyroidism. RNA served as the template for amplifying TCR beta CDR3 regions. Second-round multiplex PCR followed a first-round RT-PCR using HTBI primers. One entry per CDR3 protein results from TCRdb running MiXCR on the multiplex PCR reads. Of under 400,000 distinct CDR3 sequences listed, 15% to 20% are singletons. Material for sequencing was peripheral blood. All receptors come from an adult man with Graves' ophthalmopathy.

The rearrangement links TRBV24-1 to TRBJ2-5; D remains ambiguous. Germline CDR1 KGHDR, CDR2 SFDVKD. The V end lost 2 bases, the J end lost 7 bases, and 10 bases lay between the germline ends. The CDR3 extends over 13 amino acids. As DNA, the CDR3 is TGTGCCACCAGTGATTCGGCAGGCTGGACCCAGTACTTC. It encodes CATSDSAGWTQYF.

The V call is TRBV7-2, the J call TRBJ2-5, with D perhaps TRBD2 (5 bases). V lost 6 bases and J 1 base, leaving 9 bases between the germline ends. The CDR3 sequence is 13 residues long. Germline V lookup: CDR1 SGHTA, CDR2 FQGNSA. CDR3 DNA: TGTGCCAGCAGTGAACTAGTCCAAGAGACCCAGTACTTC. Residues: CASSELVQETQYF.

This clonotype showed up many times. The rearrangement uses TRBV30 and TRBJ2-3; weak D call: TRBD1 (5 bases). V was shortened by 4 bases and J by 3 bases, with 8 bases between the two germline ends. Germline CDR1 reads GTSNPN; CDR2 reads SVGIG (reference sequence). The CDR3 is 12 residues long. CDR3 DNA sequence: TGTGCCTGGACAGGGTTTACAGATACGCAGTATTTT. Residues: CAWTGFTDTQYF.

This clonotype was recorded at least ten times. This chain joins TRBV27 and TRBJ2-7; D is perhaps TRBD1 (6 bases). The V end lost 3 bases, the J end lost 4 bases, and 16 bases lay between the germline ends. This CDR3 is 15 amino acids long. The germline V gene has CDR1 MNHEY and CDR2 SMNVEV (reference sequence). CDR3 loop: CASSFVRRGRYEQYF. The CDR3 nucleotides are TGTGCCAGCAGTTTCGTCCGCAGGGGACGATACGAGCAGTACTTC.